A single sample gave rise to the 21 T cell receptor beta chains below, sequenced in a study of beta chain features in type 1 diabetes. General study findings and limits: Shortening that was moderate but significant affected the TCRB CDR3s of Type 1 diabetes patients in all four CD4+ subsets.

Their target antigens are unknown. Every bit of the isolated RNA underwent reverse transcription, so sequencing read expressed TCRB transcripts. Data came from immunoSEQ multiplex PCR; TCRdb stores just in-frame clones and leaves some out. The sample has under 850,000 clones; roughly 12% are singletons. The sample was naive CD4+ T cells from blood. The receptor set was obtained from a man between 18 and 29 years old with type 1 diabetes.

The chain links TRBV28 to TRBJ2-7; TRBD2 agrees at 10 bases. Looked up from germline, CDR1 is MDHEN and CDR2 is SYDVKM. CDR3 size: 14 residues. J lost 4 bases, V lost 5 bases, and 5 bases had no gene match. CDR3 protein: CASSPSGGQYEQYF. The CDR3 DNA reads TGTGCCAGCAGTCCTAGCGGGGGACAATACGAGCAGTACTTC.

Many counts were recorded for this clone. The sample contains more than one DNA sequence encoding this CDR3. The rearrangement uses TRBV18 and TRBJ1-1, with D hard to call. The CDR3 has 13 amino acids. Germline V gene lookup returns CDR1 KGHSH and CDR2 LQKENI. V lost 0 bases to trimming and J lost 1 base, with 3 bases between them. Written as DNA, the CDR3 is TGTGCCAGCTCACCACCGGGGAACACTGAAGCTTTCTTT. Amino acids: CASSPPGNTEAFF. Filled out from reference TRBV18 and TRBJ1-1, the complete variable domain reads NAGVMQNPRHLVRRRGQEARLRCSPMKGHSHVYWYRQLPEEGLKFMVYLQKENIIDESGMPKERFSAEFPKEGPSILRIQQVVRGDSAAYFCASSPPGNTEAFFGQGTRLTVV.

A few counts support this clone. The chain has TRBV5-4 and TRBJ2-7; D perhaps matches TRBD1 (6 bases). The CDR3 covers 15 residues. Deletions cut 3 bases from V and 0 bases from J, with 13 bases between. Germline V gives CDR1 SGHNT, CDR2 YYREEE (reference sequence). CDR3 sequence (DNA): TGTGCCAGCAGCTCCTACAGGGACCGCTCCTACGAGCAGTACTTC. Translated: CASSSYRDRSYEQYF. Drawing the rest from reference TRBV5-4 and TRBJ2-7, the complete variable domain is ETGVTQSPTHLIKTRGQQVTLRCSSQSGHNTVSWYQQALGQGPQFIFQYYREEENGRGNFPPRFSGLQFPNYSSELNVNALELDDSALYLCASSSYRDRSYEQYFGPGTRLTVT.

V and J are TRBV7-8 and TRBJ2-7; TRBD1 agrees at 7 bases. From germline, CDR1 is SGHVS and CDR2 FQNEAQ. V lost 6 bases and J lost 0; bases outside the gene matches: 11. CDR3 length: 16 amino acids. CDR3 sequence: CASSSAGTVSSYEQYF. The CDR3, as DNA: TGTGCCAGCAGTTCCGCAGGGACAGTAAGCTCCTACGAGCAGTACTTC. Full variable domain (rest looked up from reference TRBV7-8 and TRBJ2-7): GAGVSQSPRYKVAKRGQDVALRCDPISGHVSLFWYQQALGQGPEFLTYFQNEAQLDKSGLPSDRFFAERPEGSVSTLKIQRTQQEDSAVYLCASSSAGTVSSYEQYFGPGTRLTVT.

The CDR3 DNA is TGTGCCAGCAGCCGACTAGCGGGCCCATACAATGAGCAGTTCTTC. This gives the protein CASSRLAGPYNEQFF. The J gene is TRBJ2-1, the V gene TRBV7-2, with 10 bases lining up with TRBD2. V was pared by 5 bases and J by 4 bases, with 5 bases of the junction left unmatched. The CDR3 has 15 residues. Germline assignment: CDR1 SGHTA and CDR2 FQGNSA.

CDR3 in amino acids: CASRHFNGNTEAFF. As DNA, the CDR3 is TGCGCCAGCAGGCACTTTAATGGGAACACTGAAGCTTTCTTT. This rearrangement joins TRBV4-1 to TRBJ1-1; D remains unclear. The CDR3 sequence is 14 residues long. Germline V gene lookup returns CDR1 MGHRA and CDR2 YSYEKL. Trimming stripped 6 bases from V and 1 base from J, with 12 bases between.

This clone has more than one count but fewer than ten. V and J are TRBV25-1 and TRBJ2-7; tentatively, D is TRBD1 or TRBD2 (5 bases each). The CDR3 sequence is 14 residues long. V lost 6 bases and J 0 bases, leaving 12 bases between the germline ends. From germline, CDR1 is MGHDK and CDR2 SYGVNS. CDR3 in DNA: TGTGCCAGCAGCCGGGACCGGAGCTCCTACGAGCAGTACTTC. This sequence encodes CASSRDRSSYEQYF.

The CDR3 DNA follows: TGTGCCAGCAGCGAACAGGACAGTTCCTACGAGCAGTACTTC. This gives the protein CASSEQDSSYEQYF. The V gene is TRBV9, the J gene TRBJ2-7; D perhaps matches TRBD1 (6 bases). CDR3 size: 14 residues. Trimming removed 3 bases at V and 1 base at J, with 11 bases between. Germline loops: CDR1 SGDLS, CDR2 YYNGEE.

This clone has more than one count but fewer than ten. The chain has TRBV2 and TRBJ2-1; 15 bases align to TRBD2. With V trimmed by 5 bases and J by 7 bases, 3 bases remained unmatched. The CDR3 loop spans 15 amino acids. The V gene's germline CDR1 is SNHLY and CDR2 FYNNEI. CDR3 amino acids: CASSFGTSGGNEQFF. The CDR3 DNA reads as TGTGCCAGCAGTTTTGGGACTAGCGGGGGGAATGAGCAGTTCTTC.

Only a few counts were recorded for this clone. The genes are TRBV7-9 and TRBJ2-7; D possibly uses TRBD1 or TRBD2 (5 bases each). Trimming stripped 1 base from V and 3 bases from J, with 13 bases between. Germline assignment: CDR1 SEHNR and CDR2 FQNEAQ (reference sequence). The length of the CDR3 is 15 residues. DNA of the CDR3: TGTGCCAGCAGCTTAGTCCGGGACGGGGACTACGAGCAGTACTTC. Its protein is CASSLVRDGDYEQYF.

This clone was counted only a few times. The chain couples TRBV7-2 to TRBJ1-2; 8 bases are shared with TRBD1. V shed 1 base, J shed 9 bases, and the junction held 10 bases outside the gene matches. The CDR3 consists of 15 residues. Germline CDR1 is SGHTA and CDR2 is FQGNSA. The CDR3 spells CASSLGFMAGGRYTF. The CDR3 bases are TGTGCCAGCAGCTTAGGCTTTATGGCAGGGGGCCGCTACACCTTC.

V gene TRBV4-1 combines with J gene TRBJ2-5, with 8 bases matching TRBD1. The germline V gene has CDR1 MGHRA and CDR2 YSYEKL. V lost 0 bases to trimming and J lost 4 bases; unmatched junction nucleotides: 10. This CDR3 comprises 17 residues. The CDR3 here is CASSQDQSGGRRETQYF. In nucleotides, the CDR3 is TGCGCCAGCAGCCAAGATCAGTCAGGGGGCAGGAGAGAGACCCAGTACTTC.

The chain combines TRBV28 with TRBJ2-7, with TRBD1 matching 7 bases. Germline values: CDR1 MDHEN, CDR2 SYDVKM. J was trimmed by 6 bases and V by 2 bases; bases with no gene match: 13. The length of the CDR3 is 16 residues. The CDR3 bases are TGTGCCAGCAGTTTAGGGTCTGACAGGGTAGGGCTCGAGCAGTACTTC. Encoded protein: CASSLGSDRVGLEQYF.

The chain is built from TRBV5-6 and TRBJ1-2; D unresolved. CDR1 and CDR2 from the germline V gene are SGHDT and YYEEEE. The CDR3 runs to 14 residues. With 4 bases removed from V and 7 bases from J, the gap between germline ends came to 17 bases. The CDR3 here is CASSVGNSRSGYTF. In nucleotides, the CDR3 is TGTGCCAGCAGCGTAGGAAACTCGCGTAGTGGCTACACCTTC.

This clone was detected a few times. The genes are TRBV6-6 and TRBJ2-3; tentatively, D is TRBD2 (5 bases). CDR3 size: 15 residues. Trimming pared 8 bases from V and 0 bases from J, leaving 15 bases between. Per the germline V gene, CDR1 is MNHNY and CDR2 is SVGAGI (reference sequence). The CDR3 loop is CASGRSSTSTDTQYF. The CDR3 DNA reads as TGTGCCAGCGGCCGATCTAGCACTAGCACAGATACGCAGTATTTT.

About this clone: Other DNA sequences in this specimen translate into the identical CDR3. The rearrangement links TRBV2 to TRBJ1-1; D gene ambiguous. The germline gives CDR1 SNHLY, CDR2 FYNNEI. The V end was cut by 3 bases, the J end by 1 base, with 6 bases between. This CDR3 contains 13 residues. As DNA, the CDR3 is TGTGCCAGCAGTGAGGATGGGAACACTGAAGCTTTCTTT. As protein: CASSEDGNTEAFF.

V and J are TRBV5-4 and TRBJ1-1; D gene ambiguous. Trimming left V 4 bases short and J 3 bases short, with 13 bases between. The CDR3 spans 14 residues. Germline-derived CDR1 and CDR2 are SGHNT and YYREEE (reference sequence). The CDR3 nucleotides read TGTGCCAGCAGCCGAAGCTTTGCGGACACTGAAGCTTTCTTT. This codes for CASSRSFADTEAFF.

The genes are TRBV30 and TRBJ2-7; D gene ambiguous. Trimming shortened V by 2 bases and J by 2 bases, and 13 bases separated the two germline ends. The CDR3 loop spans 14 amino acids. Germline-derived CDR1 and CDR2 are GTSNPN and SVGIG (reference sequence). The CDR3 sequence: CAWSRTLRAYEQYF. CDR3 DNA sequence: TGTGCCTGGAGTCGTACATTAAGGGCCTACGAGCAGTACTTC.

This clone was observed a handful of times. The V and J genes are TRBV4-1 and TRBJ2-5; TRBD1 is a possible D gene (6 bases). From germline, CDR1 is MGHRA and CDR2 YSYEKL. V lost 0 bases, J lost 5 bases, and 16 bases lay in between. This CDR3 is 16 amino acids long. In nucleotides, the CDR3 is TGCGCCAGCAGCCAAGATTCTCAGGGGCGATCGGAGACCCAGTACTTC. Protein sequence: CASSQDSQGRSETQYF.

A few counts support this clone. This chain links TRBV4-1 with TRBJ1-5; D gene unclear. There are 16 residues in the CDR3. Germline loops: CDR1 MGHRA, CDR2 YSYEKL. V dropped 4 bases and J dropped 2 bases, with 15 bases sitting between them. CDR3 DNA: TGCGCCAGCAGCCCGACGGAACGGGTTGGCAATCAGCCCCAGCATTTT. Translated: CASSPTERVGNQPQHF.

The chain uses TRBV11-2 and TRBJ1-4, with a possible D match to TRBD1 (5 bases). Looked up from germline, CDR1 is SGHAT and CDR2 is FQNNGV. This CDR3 is built from 15 residues. Trimming shortened V by 5 bases and J by 5 bases, and 15 bases separated the two germline ends. Here the CDR3 DNA reads TGTGCCAGCAGCCCCGGAGCGGGGGGAAATGAAAAACTGTTTTTT. It codes for CASSPGAGGNEKLFF. The whole variable domain, remainder taken from reference TRBV11-2 and TRBJ1-4, is EAGVAQSPRYKIIEKRQSVAFWCNPISGHATLYWYQQILGQGPKLLIQFQNNGVVDDSQLPKDRFSAERLKGVDSTLKIQPAKLEDSAVYLCASSPGAGGNEKLFFGSGTQLSVL.